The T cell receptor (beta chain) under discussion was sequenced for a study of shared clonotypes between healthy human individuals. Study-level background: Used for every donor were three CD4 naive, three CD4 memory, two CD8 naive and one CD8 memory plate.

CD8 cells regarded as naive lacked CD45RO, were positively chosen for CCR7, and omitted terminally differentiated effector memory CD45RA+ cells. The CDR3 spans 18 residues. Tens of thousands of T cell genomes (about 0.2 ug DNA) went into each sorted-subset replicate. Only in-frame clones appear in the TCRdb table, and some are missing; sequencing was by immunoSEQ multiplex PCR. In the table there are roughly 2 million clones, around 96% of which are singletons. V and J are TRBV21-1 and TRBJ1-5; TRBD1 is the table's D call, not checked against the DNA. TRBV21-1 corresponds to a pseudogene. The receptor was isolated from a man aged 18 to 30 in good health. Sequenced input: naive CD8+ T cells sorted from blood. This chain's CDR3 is CASSKERQGGNSNQPQHF. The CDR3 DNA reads TGTGCCAGCAGCAAAGAAAGACAGGGGGGGAATAGCAATCAGCCCCAGCATTTT.